This T cell receptor (beta chain) came from a study of human T cells and chemical hapten exposure. As to time point: patch test 1, 2 weeks after DPC sensitization. Treatment indicated: therapeutic diphenylcyclopropenone sensitization with weekly scalp DPC. Unfractionated whole blood was the source from which total RNA was extracted. The CDR3 sequence is 15 residues long. Deletions cut 6 bases from V and 9 bases from J, with 21 bases between. Separate cDNA molecules received unique molecular identifiers, which the library attached to them. From the RACE reads, TCRdb called clonotypes with MiXCR, one entry per CDR3 protein. Of approximately 41,000 distinct CDR3 sequences listed, 4% are singletons.

This TCR came from a man in his forties or fifties with alopecia areata. Some clones in this sample may be carry-over from other donors' samples. Material: whole blood, obtained in connection with sensitization to the hapten diphenylcyclopropenone (DPC). The V call is TRBV12-3 or TRBV12-4, the J call TRBJ2-1; either TRBD1 or TRBD2 may fit D (6 bases each). The CDR3 bases are TGTGCCAGCAGCCCCAGGGGAGAGGGGGGATTTGAGCAGTTCTTC. Its translation is CASSPRGEGGFEQFF.